One sample yielded the 28 T cell receptor beta chains listed below, sequenced in a study of shared clonotypes between healthy human individuals. Method: immunoSEQ multiplex PCR; TCRdb's copy keeps in-frame clones and lacks some. The profile shows 2,500,000 or so clones, roughly nine tenths of them singletons. Material: naive CD4+ T cells sorted from blood. Subset described: CD45RA+ positively selected. Receptors were obtained from a man aged 18 to 30 in good health.

The V call is TRBV7-2, the J call TRBJ2-7; 8 bases fit TRBD1. There are 15 residues in the CDR3. CDR1 SGHTA and CDR2 FQGNSA come from the germline V gene. With V trimmed by 3 bases and J by 0 bases, 4 bases remained unmatched. The CDR3 coding sequence is TGTGCCAGCAGCTTGGACAGGGCCATCTCCTACGAGCAGTACTTC. Translation gives CASSLDRAISYEQYF. The full variable domain, with the rest looked up from reference TRBV7-2 and TRBJ2-7, is GAGVSQSPSNKVTEKGKDVELRCDPISGHTALYWYRQSLGQGLEFLIYFQGNSAPDKSGLPSDRFSAERTGGSVSTLTIQRTQQEDSAVYLCASSLDRAISYEQYFGPGTRLTVT.

The V call is TRBV6-1, the J call TRBJ1-5; D remains ambiguous. This CDR3 contains 13 residues. V lost 6 bases and J lost 0, with 6 bases in between. The germline V gene encodes CDR1 MNHNS and CDR2 SASEGT. The CDR3 here is CASRPYSNQPQHF. The CDR3 bases are TGTGCCAGCAGGCCATATAGCAATCAGCCCCAGCATTTT.

The genes are TRBV6-1 and TRBJ1-1; tentative D call: TRBD1 (6 bases). There are 15 residues in the CDR3. Germline assignment: CDR1 MNHNS and CDR2 SASEGT. V dropped 0 bases and J dropped 2 bases, with 10 bases sitting between them. CDR3 residues: CASSEAWGANTEAFF. Written as DNA, the CDR3 is TGTGCCAGCAGTGAAGCGTGGGGGGCCAACACTGAAGCTTTCTTT.

The chain has TRBV25-1 and TRBJ1-6; TRBD1 aligns across 7 bases. The CDR3 spans 12 residues. Germline-derived CDR1 and CDR2 are MGHDK and SYGVNS. Germline trimming cut 8 bases from V and 7 bases from J; bases unmatched to any gene: 2. The CDR3 spells CASRDSNSPLHF. The CDR3 nucleotides read TGTGCCAGCCGGGACAGCAATTCACCCCTCCACTTT.

This rearrangement joins TRBV6-1 to TRBJ2-5; D may be TRBD2 (6 bases). The end of the DNA fits TRBJ2-7 better, so the J call may be wrong. There are 13 residues in the CDR3. Germline loops: CDR1 MNHNS, CDR2 SASEGT. The CDR3 loop reads CASRAGTSYEQYF. The CDR3 DNA sequence: TGTGCCAGCAGGGCAGGGACTTCCTACGAGCAGTACTTC.

V gene TRBV14 combines with J gene TRBJ2-7, with 10 bases fitting TRBD1. V trimming: 0 bases; J trimming: 4 bases; junction bases outside the gene matches: 9. The germline V gene encodes CDR1 SGHDN and CDR2 FVKESK. The CDR3 is 17 amino acids. The CDR3 loop reads CASSQDQTGGWTYEQYF. The CDR3 DNA follows: TGTGCCAGCAGCCAAGACCAGACAGGGGGCTGGACTTACGAGCAGTACTTC.

This clone was recorded a few times. The chain employs TRBV2 and TRBJ2-6, with D perhaps given as TRBD1 or TRBD2 (7 bases each). The CDR3 totals 17 residues. Trimming took 2 bases from V and 3 from J, leaving 14 bases between them. CDR1 SNHLY and CDR2 FYNNEI come from the germline V gene. The CDR3 protein is CASSEKGRGLGANVLTF. CDR3 coding DNA: TGTGCCAGCAGTGAAAAGGGGAGGGGGCTTGGGGCCAACGTCCTGACTTTC.

This sequence joins TRBV27 and TRBJ1-6, with 7 bases aligning to TRBD1. V was clipped by 7 bases and J by 6 bases; unmatched bases: 9. The CDR3 is made up of 15 amino acids. Germline CDR1 and CDR2: MNHEY and SMNVEV (reference sequence). The CDR3 DNA is TGTGCCAGCACCCTCACGGGACAGACTAATTCACCCCTCCACTTT. Translating it yields CASTLTGQTNSPLHF.

The chain couples TRBV19 to TRBJ1-5, with D maybe TRBD1 (6 bases). V shed 3 bases and J shed 5 bases, with 11 bases lying between them. Per germline, CDR1 LNHDA and CDR2 SQIVND (reference sequence). This CDR3 contains 14 residues. CDR3 nucleotide sequence: TGTGCCAGTAGTATTGGACAGTACGATCAGCCCCAGCATTTT. Encoded protein: CASSIGQYDQPQHF.

The rearrangement uses TRBV19 and TRBJ1-5; D gene uncertain. This CDR3 region has 16 residues. With 6 bases removed from V and 1 base from J, the gap between germline ends came to 16 bases. From germline, CDR1 is LNHDA and CDR2 SQIVND (reference sequence). As DNA, the CDR3 is TGTGCCAGTAGCCCTGCGCTGGGGAGGAGCAATCAGCCCCAGCATTTT. Translated, it gives CASSPALGRSNQPQHF.

The V call is TRBV10-3, the J call TRBJ2-1; perhaps TRBD2 as D (5 bases). This CDR3 is 17 amino acids long. V was trimmed by 0 bases and J by 4 bases, leaving 16 bases between them. CDR1 is ENHRY, CDR2 SYGVKD, per germline. CDR3 bases: TGTGCCATCAGTGAGTCGAACGCGGGTCACCTTTACAATGAGCAGTTCTTC. This codes for CAISESNAGHLYNEQFF.

This chain uses TRBV2 with TRBJ1-2; perhaps TRBD1 as D (5 bases). Germline CDR1 and CDR2: SNHLY and FYNNEI. The ends were cut back, 4 bases at V and 8 bases at J, with 20 bases in the middle. The CDR3 extends over 15 amino acids. The CDR3 reads CASSAEGRGPLGYTF. The CDR3 region has the DNA TGTGCCAGCAGTGCCGAGGGGCGAGGGCCCCTCGGCTACACCTTC.

The chain recombines TRBV10-3 with TRBJ1-4; D is ambiguous. The CDR3 has 14 amino acids. The germline gives CDR1 ENHRY, CDR2 SYGVKD. The V end lost 0 bases, the J end lost 5 bases, and 7 bases lay between the germline ends. CDR3: CAISESNGNEKLFF. CDR3 DNA: TGTGCCATCAGTGAGTCAAACGGCAATGAAAAACTGTTTTTT.

J is TRBJ1-5 and V is TRBV7-2, with D unresolved. The germline CDR1 and CDR2 sequences are SGHTA and FQGNSA. This CDR3 comprises 13 residues. Between the trimmed V and J ends, which lost 2 bases and 7 bases, there was a span of 9 bases. The CDR3 DNA reads TGTGCCAGCAGCTTAAATGAGTTACAGCCCCAGCATTTT. It codes for CASSLNELQPQHF.

The V call is TRBV5-4, the J call TRBJ1-1, with D maybe TRBD1 (6 bases). The CDR3 runs 15 residues. Germline lookup yields CDR1 SGHNT and CDR2 YYREEE (reference sequence). V was shortened by 4 bases and J by 1 base, with 14 bases between the two germline ends. DNA of the CDR3: TGTGCCAGCAGCATCCCTGGACAGCCGAACACTGAAGCTTTCTTT. This sequence encodes CASSIPGQPNTEAFF. Based on the CDR3 plus reference TRBV5-4 and TRBJ1-1, the full variable domain is ETGVTQSPTHLIKTRGQQVTLRCSSQSGHNTVSWYQQALGQGPQFIFQYYREEENGRGNFPPRFSGLQFPNYSSELNVNALELDDSALYLCASSIPGQPNTEAFFGQGTRLTVV.

The chain links TRBV7-2 to TRBJ2-3; the match to TRBD2 covers 7 bases. CDR3 size: 16 residues. CDR1 and CDR2 (germline): SGHTA, FQGNSA. With 5 bases clipped from V and 2 bases from J, the junction kept 10 bases outside the gene matches. CDR3 sequence (DNA): TGTGCCAGCAGCGGATCCGGGACTATACCCACAGATACGCAGTATTTT. This sequence encodes CASSGSGTIPTDTQYF.

V usage is TRBV19 and J usage is TRBJ1-2; 8 bases match TRBD1. V was clipped by 9 bases and J by 7 bases; unmatched bases: 10. CDR1 LNHDA and CDR2 SQIVND come from the germline V gene (reference sequence). The CDR3 is 13 amino acids. The CDR3 loop reads CASRQGRAVGYTF. As DNA, the CDR3 is TGTGCCAGCCGACAGGGGCGGGCTGTTGGCTACACCTTC.

The V gene is TRBV27, the J gene TRBJ1-2; 7 nucleotides agree with TRBD1. The germline V gene has CDR1 MNHEY and CDR2 SMNVEV (reference sequence). V dropped 3 bases and J dropped 4; count of bases not matched to a gene: 8. This CDR3 has 15 residues. The CDR3 DNA is TGTGCCAGCAGTTTGTTGGGAGGGGGCTCCTATGGCTACACCTTC. It specifies CASSLLGGGSYGYTF.

V is TRBV18 and J is TRBJ1-1; D gene uncertain. CDR1 KGHSH and CDR2 LQKENI come from the germline V gene. Trimming took off 3 bases at V and 2 bases at J, with 13 bases between the two ends. The CDR3 runs 15 residues. CDR3 loop: CASSPASVVNTEAFF. CDR3 DNA sequence: TGTGCCAGCTCACCGGCCTCCGTGGTAAACACTGAAGCTTTCTTT.

The rearrangement joins TRBV30 to TRBJ2-2, with D perhaps matching TRBD1 (6 bases). This CDR3 comprises 14 residues. CDR1 and CDR2 (germline): GTSNPN, SVGIG (reference sequence). Deletions cut 2 bases from V and 6 bases from J, with 13 bases between. The CDR3 is CAWSKQGVAGELFF. CDR3 sequence (DNA): TGTGCCTGGAGTAAACAGGGAGTTGCCGGGGAGCTGTTTTTT.

The chain recombines TRBV15 with TRBJ1-2; D is undetermined. This CDR3 comprises 14 residues. CDR1 LNHNV and CDR2 YYDKDF come from the germline V gene (reference sequence). V dropped 0 bases and J dropped 4 bases, with 9 bases sitting between them. The CDR3: CATSRDRELYGYTF. Here the CDR3 DNA reads TGTGCCACCAGCAGAGATCGGGAGCTCTATGGCTACACCTTC.

This clone was counted once. DNA of the CDR3: TGTGCCAGCAGCCCCCATACAGGAAGCTCCTACAATGAGCAGTTCTTC. Amino acid sequence: CASSPHTGSSYNEQFF. The V gene is TRBV7-3, the J gene TRBJ2-1; D might be TRBD1 (5 bases). The CDR3 length is 16 residues. The V gene's germline CDR1 is SGHTA and CDR2 FQGTGA. Trimming cost V 5 bases and J 0 bases, with 14 bases left between them.

J is TRBJ2-4 and V is TRBV5-4; a possible D gene is TRBD2 (5 bases). CDR3 length: 17 residues. Germline V gene sequence: CDR1 SGHNT, CDR2 YYREEE (reference sequence). V lost 0 bases and J lost 2, with 15 bases in between. CDR3 nucleotide sequence: TGTGCCAGCAGCTTGGGAGGGTTCGGGGAACCCAAAAACATTCAGTACTTC. Translation: CASSLGGFGEPKNIQYF.

The chain joins TRBV9 to TRBJ2-5; 16 bases agree with TRBD2. Germline trimming cut 4 bases from V and 5 bases from J; bases unmatched to any gene: 8. The CDR3 is 17 residues long. Germline V gives CDR1 SGDLS, CDR2 YYNGEE. The CDR3, as DNA: TGTGCCAGCAGCCCCGGGACTAGCGGGGGGGCCCGCGAGACCCAGTACTTC. Translating it yields CASSPGTSGGARETQYF.

The chain combines TRBV6-5 with TRBJ2-4; D is uncertain. Trimming removed 4 bases at V and 0 bases at J, with 10 bases between. The CDR3 totals 15 residues. Germline CDR1 and CDR2: MNHEY and SVGAGI. DNA of the CDR3: TGTGCCAGCAGTTCACCGGGTAGAGCCAAAAACATTCAGTACTTC. Translation gives CASSSPGRAKNIQYF.

This rearrangement joins TRBV4-1 to TRBJ1-4; D is possibly TRBD1 (5 bases). CDR3 length: 15 residues. Looked up from germline, CDR1 is MGHRA and CDR2 is YSYEKL. Trimming pared 1 base from V and 8 bases from J, leaving 14 bases between. The chain's CDR3 is CASSQVGQGSEKLFF. The CDR3 nucleotides read TGCGCCAGCAGCCAAGTTGGGCAGGGTTCCGAAAAACTGTTTTTT.

This rearrangement joins TRBV5-1 to TRBJ1-6; D unclear. The V end was cut by 5 bases, the J end by 5 bases, with 11 bases between. In germline, CDR1 is SGHRS, CDR2 YFSETQ. This CDR3 is 14 amino acids long. Written as DNA, the CDR3 is TGCGCCAGCAGACCACAGCGCGATAATTCACCCCTCCACTTT. Its translation is CASRPQRDNSPLHF.

The chain has TRBV5-4 and TRBJ2-1, with TRBD2 matching over 11 bases. V shed 3 bases, J shed 2 bases, and the junction held 4 bases outside the gene matches. The CDR3 extends over 16 amino acids. The germline V gene has CDR1 SGHNT and CDR2 YYREEE (reference sequence). The CDR3 loop is CASSSPTSGAYNEQFF. CDR3 in DNA: TGTGCCAGCAGCTCCCCGACTAGCGGGGCCTACAATGAGCAGTTCTTC.